A selection of T cell receptor beta chains follows, all from one sample in a study of post-analysis software for immune sequencing data. Via MiXCR, TCRdb re-called the PCR reads, giving one row per CDR3 protein. Among 700,000 to 800,000 distinct CDR3 sequences listed, approximately 30% were seen once. The sample comprised blood. These receptors all stem from a girl aged 10-17 years with multiple sclerosis. CDR3s include the opening cysteine and the closing phenylalanine or tryptophan. D genes are given only for firm matches. Rows may omit the clone size; those that give it use once, few, many or a size class.

>NA|TRBV20-1|NA|TRBJ2-5
TGCAGTGCTAGGCGGTTGAACTTCGAGCGGTACTTC
CSARRLNFERYF
>TRBD1|TRBV11-2|few|TRBJ2-3
TGTGCCAGCAGCTCAGGCGACAGGGGGGTTATAGATACGCAGTATTTT
CASSSGDRGVIDTQYF
>TRBD1|TRBV24-1|NA|TRBJ2-2
TGTGCCACCAGTGTCACGGGACAGCTTAACACCGGGGAGCTGTTTTTT
CATSVTGQLNTGELFF
>NA|TRBV27|NA|TRBJ2-5
TGTGCCAGCGCCCCCTTGCCATCGGGGAATTTGGAGACCCAGTACTTC
CASAPLPSGNLETQYF
>TRBD2|TRBV25-1|NA|TRBJ2-5
TGTGCCAGCAGTGATTGGGAGGGGCTAGGGGAGACCCAGTACTTC
CASSDWEGLGETQYF
>NA|TRBV27|few|TRBJ2-7
TGTGCCAGCAGTTTACTGTCCTCACGCTACGAGCAGTACTTC
CASSLLSSRYEQYF
>TRBD1|TRBV5-1|NA|TRBJ2-1
TGCGCCAGCCGTGAGGGGGCGAAATACAATGAGCAGTTCTTC
CASREGAKYNEQFF
>TRBD1|TRBV5-1|NA|TRBJ2-5
TGCGCCAGCAGCTTGGCGGACAGGGGCATAGAGACCCAGTACTTC
CASSLADRGIETQYF
>NA|TRBV5-1|NA|TRBJ2-2
TGCGCCAGCAGCTTGGGACAAGGGTCCACCCTCAACACCGGGGAGCTGTTTTTT
CASSLGQGSTLNTGELFF
>NA|TRBV15|few|TRBJ2-7
TGTGCCACCAGCAGGGGGTTTAACTACGAGCAGTACTTC
CATSRGFNYEQYF
>NA|TRBV7-8|NA|TRBJ1-5
TGTGCCAGCACGTCCGAGCGTGGGGTCGGCAATCAGCCCCAGCATTTT
CASTSERGVGNQPQHF
>TRBD1|TRBV20-1|NA|TRBJ2-7
TGCAGTGCTAGAGATCACAGGGGGCGCTACGAGCAGTACTTC
CSARDHRGRYEQYF
>NA|TRBV6-5|few|TRBJ2-3
TGTGCCAGCAGTTCCCTTCCGGGGGCGAGCACAGATACGCAGTATTTT
CASSSLPGASTDTQYF
>NA|TRBV27|few|TRBJ2-7
TGTGCCGCCCGCGGGGCAACAGGTCCCCTGGGCCACGAGCAGTACTTC
CAARGATGPLGHEQYF
>TRBD2|TRBV7-2|NA|TRBJ2-2
TGTGCCAGCAGCTTTCCTAGCGGGGGGGCCTTCACCGGGGAGCTGTTTTTT
CASSFPSGGAFTGELFF
>TRBD1|TRBV7-2|NA|TRBJ1-1
TGTGCCAGCAGCTTACACCAGACAGGGACTGGCACTGAAGCTTTCTTT
CASSLHQTGTGTEAFF
>NA|TRBV5-5|NA|TRBJ1-1
TGTGCCAGCAGCCTAAAAGACAAGGACACTGAAGCTTTCTTT
CASSLKDKDTEAFF
>NA|TRBV12-3/TRBV12-4|few|TRBJ2-7
TGTGCCAGCAGTTTAGGTCTAGCAGAGGGCGAGCAGTACTTC
CASSLGLAEGEQYF
>TRBD2|TRBV20-1|few|TRBJ2-1
TGCAGTGCCCCGACTAGCGGGAGGGGGGGTGAGCAGTTCTTC
CSAPTSGRGGEQFF
>TRBD1|TRBV5-1|few|TRBJ1-1
TGCGCCAGCAGCCAAGGGGGCGCGGGCACTGAAGCTTTCTTT
CASSQGGAGTEAFF
>NA|TRBV5-1|NA|TRBJ2-7
TGCGCCAGCAGCCTAGGGCGGCAGGGGCACTACGAGCAGTACTTC
CASSLGRQGHYEQYF
>TRBD2|TRBV15|few|TRBJ2-7
TGTGCCACCAGCAGCCCTCGTGGGGTTAGCGGGAGGGACCGAACCTACGAGCAGTACTTC
CATSSPRGVSGRDRTYEQYF
>NA|TRBV9|NA|TRBJ1-5
TGTGCCAGCAGCATAGGGTTTCAGCCCCAGCATTTT
CASSIGFQPQHF
>NA|TRBV20-1|NA|TRBJ2-1
TGCAGTGCTAGACCTTTCCTAGCGCAAATGCGAAGCAATGAGCAGTTCTTC
CSARPFLAQMRSNEQFF
>NA|TRBV4-3|NA|TRBJ1-2
TGCGCCAGCAGCCAGGACCTCCTGGCTGGCTACACCTTC
CASSQDLLAGYTF
>NA|TRBV27|few|TRBJ1-1
TGTGCCAGCAAGGATATCGGGACTGAAGCTTTCTTT
CASKDIGTEAFF
>NA|TRBV7-8|once|TRBJ1-1
TGTGTCAGCAGGGCCGGGCCATACGGCACTGAAGCTTTCTTT
CVSRAGPYGTEAFF